The T cell receptor (beta chain) under discussion was sequenced for a study of OX40 agonist ivuxolimab in advanced cancers. This clone has a single count. The V end was cut by 7 bases, the J end by 6 bases, with 19 bases between. In germline, CDR1 is MNHEY, CDR2 SVGAGI. The CDR3 consists of 15 residues. TCRdb keeps only in-frame clones here, not all; method: immunoSEQ multiplex PCR. The sample holds 75,000 to 100,000 clones; 84% are singletons and the top ten take 5.8%. The chain joins TRBV6-5 to TRBJ1-5; D not resolved. The receptor comes from an adult with an advanced solid tumor such as melanoma, head and neck, liver or kidney cancer. The material sequenced was CD4+ or CD8+ T cells sorted from blood, taken in a trial of the OX40 agonist ivuxolimab. For the CDR3, the DNA is TGTGCCAGCATGGCTGGTGAGGGAGTAGGTCAGCCCCAGCATTTT. Its translation is CASMAGEGVGQPQHF.